The 6 T cell receptor beta chains in this list originate from one sample, sequenced in a study of beta chain features in type 1 diabetes. Sequenced material consisted of expressed TCRB transcripts (all of the isolated RNA was reverse transcribed). The method was immunoSEQ multiplex PCR; TCRdb's version includes in-frame clones alone and lacks a portion of them. The table lists roughly 290,000 clones, around 7.8% of them singletons. Sequenced sample: central memory CD4+ T cells from blood. The receptor source for this set is a woman aged 18-35 years in good health.

This clone was counted ten times or more. This chain joins TRBV6-6 and TRBJ2-3; D is perhaps TRBD1 (5 bases). CDR3 size: 14 residues. Trimming removed 1 base from V and 4 bases from J, with 9 bases in between. The germline V gene encodes CDR1 MNHNY and CDR2 SVGAGI (reference sequence). The CDR3 spells CASSYWGRADTQYF. The CDR3 nucleotides read TGTGCCAGCAGTTACTGGGGCAGGGCAGATACGCAGTATTTT.

V usage is TRBV6-9 and J usage is TRBJ2-1; no clear D. Germline CDR1 is MNHGY and CDR2 is SVAAGI. Trimming stripped 4 bases from V and 0 bases from J, with 10 bases between. This CDR3 has 15 amino acids. CDR3 sequence: CASSSRKSSYNEQFF. In DNA, the CDR3 is TGTGCCAGCAGTTCCCGCAAGAGCTCCTACAATGAGCAGTTCTTC.

This clone was recorded a few times. The genes are TRBV5-1 and TRBJ2-5; 11 bases agree with TRBD1. The CDR3 has 13 residues. Germline CDR1 SGHRS, CDR2 YFSETQ. The trim removed 9 bases at V and 4 bases at J, leaving 5 bases unmatched. The CDR3 sequence: CATSDRGPETQYF. The CDR3 DNA reads as TGCGCCACCTCGGACAGGGGGCCAGAGACCCAGTACTTC.

The chain is built from TRBV5-1 and TRBJ2-1; 9 bases align to TRBD1. The V gene end was trimmed by 4 bases and the J gene end by 0 bases; junction bases not matched to a gene: 14. Germline CDR1 reads SGHRS; CDR2 reads YFSETQ. The length of the CDR3 is 19 residues. Here the CDR3 reads CASSDRDRVRTSSYNEQFF. DNA of the CDR3: TGCGCCAGCAGCGACCGGGACAGGGTCCGAACGAGCTCCTACAATGAGCAGTTCTTC.

This clone was detected a few times. This sequence joins TRBV7-3 and TRBJ2-5, with a possible D match to TRBD1 (7 bases). The V gene lost 2 bases and the J gene lost 3 bases, with 10 bases spanning the gap. Germline assignment: CDR1 SGHTA and CDR2 FQGTGA. This CDR3 region has 14 residues. The CDR3 nucleotides are TGTGCCAGCAGCTTAGGAGGGACAGAAGAGACCCAGTACTTC. Translated, it gives CASSLGGTEETQYF.

The rearrangement links TRBV19 to TRBJ2-7; D is possibly TRBD2 (7 bases). The CDR3 covers 14 residues. V was shortened by 5 bases and J by 4 bases, with 15 bases between the two germline ends. CDR1 and CDR2 from the germline V gene are LNHDA and SQIVND (reference sequence). The DNA for the CDR3 is TGTGCCAGTAGTGCCCAGGGAGGGGGGTACGAGCAGTACTTC. Its protein product is CASSAQGGGYEQYF.